What follows are 25 T cell receptor beta chains derived from one specimen sequenced in a study of control samples from healthy donors and cancer patients. The data were produced by immunoSEQ multiplex PCR, yet TCRdb's version contains in-frame clones alone and is incomplete. The sample yields tens of thousands of clones, approximately 90% seen once. Sequencing was performed on PBMCs. The receptors were gathered from a man aged 55 to 69 with colorectal cancer.

This chain uses TRBV11-2 with TRBJ2-1; D tentatively fits TRBD1 or TRBD2 (5 bases each). The CDR3 runs 12 residues. The V gene's germline CDR1 is SGHAT and CDR2 FQNNGV. Trimming stripped 1 base from V and 8 bases from J, with 6 bases between. For the CDR3, the DNA is TGTGCCAGCAGCTTAGGAGGGGATGAGCAGTTCTTC. Translating it yields CASSLGGDEQFF.

The genes are TRBV2 and TRBJ1-5; the D gene is possibly TRBD1 (6 bases). Trimming left V 3 bases short and J 2 bases short, with 11 bases between. Germline-derived CDR1 and CDR2 are SNHLY and FYNNEI. The CDR3 has 15 amino acids. CDR3 sequence reads: CASSDTGLGNQPQHF. CDR3 coding DNA: TGTGCCAGCAGTGACACAGGGTTAGGCAATCAGCCCCAGCATTTT.

V is TRBV3-1 (or the pseudogene TRBV3-2) and J is TRBJ1-2; D is unresolved. The CDR3 sequence is 13 residues long. V dropped 0 bases and J dropped 6 bases, with 8 bases sitting between them. Per the germline V gene, CDR1 is LGHDT and CDR2 is YNNKEL (reference sequence). CDR3 DNA: TGTGCCAGCAGCCAAGATCAGTGGGATGGCTACACCTTC. Translated, it gives CASSQDQWDGYTF.

The CDR3 region is CATSRDARVGAEAFF. CDR3 nucleotide sequence: TGTGCCACCAGCAGAGATGCCAGGGTCGGGGCTGAAGCTTTCTTT. The V call is TRBV15, the J call TRBJ1-1, with a possible D match to TRBD1 (5 bases). V lost 0 bases and J lost 6, with 14 bases in between. Germline values: CDR1 LNHNV, CDR2 YYDKDF (reference sequence). The CDR3 runs to 15 residues.

This clone has more than one count but fewer than ten. The V call is TRBV6-2 or TRBV6-3, the J call TRBJ2-7; D is perhaps TRBD2 (7 bases). The V end lost 0 bases, the J end lost 2 bases, and 11 bases lay between the germline ends. Germline loops: CDR1 MNHEY, CDR2 SVGEGT. CDR3 length equals 15 residues. This CDR3 is CASSYSGGGTYEQYF. CDR3 in DNA: TGTGCCAGCAGTTACTCGGGCGGGGGCACCTACGAGCAGTACTTC.

The chain employs TRBV2 and TRBJ2-5; TRBD1 matches 7 bases. Germline assignment: CDR1 SNHLY and CDR2 FYNNEI. With V trimmed by 9 bases and J by 1 base, 2 bases remained unmatched. The CDR3 loop spans 12 amino acids. DNA for the CDR3: TGTGCCAGTTACAGGGGCCAAGAGACCCAGTACTTC. It is translated as CASYRGQETQYF.

V usage is TRBV15 and J usage is TRBJ2-3; no firm D call. The CDR3 is 16 amino acids. The germline V gene has CDR1 LNHNV and CDR2 YYDKDF (reference sequence). V lost 5 bases, J lost 7 bases, and 22 bases lay in between. The DNA for the CDR3 is TGTGCCACCAGCGCCCAGAGGTTGAACAACGGAAATACGCAGTATTTT. Translated, it gives CATSAQRLNNGNTQYF.

This clone was seen a single time. The V gene is TRBV5-1, the J gene TRBJ2-1; D possibly uses TRBD1 or TRBD2 (5 bases each). Between the trimmed V and J ends, which lost 4 bases and 2 bases, there was a span of 13 bases. Per the germline V gene, CDR1 is SGHRS and CDR2 is YFSETQ. The CDR3 length is 15 residues. CDR3 protein: CASSVRGAPYNEQFF. The CDR3 coding sequence is TGCGCCAGCAGCGTGAGGGGCGCCCCCTACAATGAGCAGTTCTTC.

The J gene is TRBJ2-1, the V gene TRBV19; D gene ambiguous. Germline CDR1 and CDR2: LNHDA and SQIVND (reference sequence). The V and J ends lost 2 bases and 1 base respectively, with 9 bases between them. CDR3 length: 15 residues. Here the CDR3 DNA reads TGTGCCAGTAGTATATCCCCTAATTCCTACAATGAGCAGTTCTTC. Amino acid sequence: CASSISPNSYNEQFF.

The chain has TRBV29-1 and TRBJ2-2; 7 nucleotides line up with TRBD1. The CDR3 extends over 13 amino acids. The trim removed 7 bases at V and 6 bases at J, leaving 8 bases unmatched. CDR1 and CDR2 from the germline V gene are SQVTM and ANQGSEA. The CDR3 DNA is TGCAGCGCAGGGACAGTCGCTTCCGGGGAGCTGTTTTTT. Protein sequence: CSAGTVASGELFF.

The gene calls are TRBV11-3 and TRBJ2-2, with a tentative D call TRBD2 (6 bases). The germline gives CDR1 SGHNT, CDR2 YENEEA. This CDR3 contains 17 residues. V was clipped by 2 bases and J by 3 bases, with 16 bases between them. The CDR3 sequence: CASSLWGGEGDTGELFF. The CDR3 DNA is TGTGCCAGCAGCTTATGGGGCGGGGAAGGGGACACCGGGGAGCTGTTTTTT.

V gene TRBV18 combines with J gene TRBJ1-1; tentative D call: TRBD1 (6 bases). Germline lookup yields CDR1 KGHSH and CDR2 LQKENI. The CDR3 sequence is 13 residues long. With 5 bases removed from V and 5 bases from J, the gap between germline ends came to 12 bases. The CDR3 region is CASSARGYTEAFF. In DNA form, the CDR3 reads TGTGCCAGCTCAGCCAGGGGTTATACTGAAGCTTTCTTT. Filled out from reference TRBV18 and TRBJ1-1, the complete variable domain reads NAGVMQNPRHLVRRRGQEARLRCSPMKGHSHVYWYRQLPEEGLKFMVYLQKENIIDESGMPKERFSAEFPKEGPSILRIQQVVRGDSAAYFCASSARGYTEAFFGQGTRLTVV.

The chain is built from TRBV2 and TRBJ1-1; D is unclear. The length of the CDR3 is 15 residues. Between the trimmed V and J ends, which lost 5 bases and 0 bases, there was a span of 13 bases. Germline assignment: CDR1 SNHLY and CDR2 FYNNEI. CDR3 in DNA: TGTGCCAGCAGTCCCAGAGTGCCGGTGAACACTGAAGCTTTCTTT. Protein product: CASSPRVPVNTEAFF.

The CDR3 nucleotides read TGTGCCACCAGCAGACAGCGGGGGGGCCAACGACTCTACAATGAGCAGTTCTTC. Protein product: CATSRQRGGQRLYNEQFF. This chain links TRBV15 with TRBJ2-1; 10 bases map to TRBD2. J was trimmed by 3 bases and V by 2 bases; bases with no gene match: 10. CDR1 and CDR2 (germline): LNHNV, YYDKDF (reference sequence). CDR3 length: 18 residues.

The chain links TRBV19 to TRBJ1-5; D unclear. The CDR3 is 15 amino acids. Deletions cut 1 base from V and 0 bases from J, with 7 bases between. Germline CDR1 and CDR2: LNHDA and SQIVND (reference sequence). This CDR3 is CASSIGGDSNQPQHF. CDR3 DNA: TGTGCCAGTAGTATAGGAGGTGATAGCAATCAGCCCCAGCATTTT.

The CDR3 region is CASRDTGKLADTQYF. As DNA, the CDR3 is TGCGCCAGCAGGGATACAGGGAAGTTAGCAGATACGCAGTATTTT. The chain couples TRBV5-1 to TRBJ2-3; possibly TRBD1 for D (6 bases). Trimming shortened V by 5 bases and J by 4 bases, and 17 bases separated the two germline ends. CDR1 SGHRS and CDR2 YFSETQ come from the germline V gene. The length of the CDR3 is 15 residues.

The rearrangement joins TRBV6-6 to TRBJ1-2; 8 nucleotides line up with TRBD1. Germline lookup yields CDR1 MNHNY and CDR2 SVGAGI (reference sequence). This CDR3 spans 13 amino acids. J gave up 4 bases and V 7 bases, and 5 bases lay outside the gene matches. CDR3 region: CASNPGTGYGYTF. The CDR3, as DNA: TGTGCCAGCAACCCAGGGACAGGCTATGGCTACACCTTC.

The chain uses TRBV2 and TRBJ2-1, with unresolved D. The CDR3 covers 14 residues. Trimming took off 8 bases at V and 3 bases at J, with 14 bases between the two ends. Looked up from germline, CDR1 is SNHLY and CDR2 is FYNNEI. As DNA, the CDR3 is TGTGCCAGCGGAAAACTCCCGGACTACAATGAGCAGTTCTTC. This gives the protein CASGKLPDYNEQFF.

The rearrangement uses TRBV29-1 and TRBJ1-2; perhaps TRBD1 as D (5 bases). The germline CDR1 and CDR2 sequences are SQVTM and ANQGSEA. This CDR3 is 13 amino acids long. V was pared by 4 bases and J by 0 bases, with 9 bases between. In DNA, the CDR3 is TGCAGCGTTGGGGGGGTTTCTAACTATGGCTACACCTTC. Encoded protein: CSVGGVSNYGYTF.

The CDR3 bases are TGTGCCACCGGGACAGGGCACCTCTCTGGGGCCAACGTCCTGACTTTC. Protein product: CATGTGHLSGANVLTF. The chain is built from TRBV19 and TRBJ2-6; the match to TRBD1 covers 9 bases. V gave up 10 bases and J gave up 0 bases; unmatched junction bases: 7. This CDR3 spans 16 amino acids. Germline V CDR1 and CDR2: LNHDA, SQIVND (reference sequence).

The rearrangement joins TRBV4-2 to TRBJ1-5; 10 bases are a match to TRBD1. The germline V gene has CDR1 LGHNA and CDR2 YNFKEQ. This CDR3 contains 15 residues. The trim removed 1 base at V and 7 bases at J, leaving 4 bases unmatched. The CDR3 loop is CASSQGGTGEQPQHF. CDR3 DNA sequence: TGTGCCAGCAGCCAAGGGGGGACAGGGGAGCAGCCCCAGCATTTT.

This clone is a singleton in its sample. The V call is TRBV11-2, the J call TRBJ2-1, with D possibly TRBD1 on 5 matching bases. Trimming shortened V by 5 bases and J by 0 bases, and 11 bases separated the two germline ends. This CDR3 is 15 amino acids long. Germline lookup yields CDR1 SGHAT and CDR2 FQNNGV. The CDR3 DNA is TGTGCCAGCAGCCTTGGACATAGCTCCTACAATGAGCAGTTCTTC. It translates to CASSLGHSSYNEQFF.

The chain uses TRBV6-2 or TRBV6-3 and TRBJ1-2, with no clear D. Germline CDR1 is MNHEY and CDR2 is SVGEGT. The CDR3 consists of 13 residues. Trimming stripped 2 bases from V and 3 bases from J, with 7 bases between. Here the CDR3 DNA reads TGTGCCAGCAGTTACGTGGATGACTATGGCTACACCTTC. Its protein is CASSYVDDYGYTF.

The count of this clone is one. The chain couples TRBV6-5 to TRBJ1-1, with D possibly being TRBD1 (5 bases). The V gene lost 0 bases and the J gene lost 0 bases, with 11 bases spanning the gap. CDR1 and CDR2 from the germline V gene are MNHEY and SVGAGI. The CDR3 is 16 amino acids. The CDR3 sequence: CASSYSQGLMNTEAFF. DNA of the CDR3: TGTGCCAGCAGTTACTCCCAGGGTCTTATGAACACTGAAGCTTTCTTT.

The rearrangement uses TRBV28 and TRBJ2-7; tentative D call: TRBD1 (6 bases). In germline, CDR1 is MDHEN, CDR2 SYDVKM. Trimming shortened V by 8 bases and J by 2 bases, and 13 bases separated the two germline ends. This CDR3 is built from 13 residues. In DNA form, the CDR3 reads TGTGCCAGCTCGGGGACAACGCCCTACGAGCAGTACTTC. As protein: CASSGTTPYEQYF.